This TCR beta chain is drawn from a study of cytomegalovirus exposure and HLA in healthy donors. V dropped 0 bases and J dropped 0 bases, with 4 bases sitting between them. Germline values: CDR1 MNHEY, CDR2 SVGAGI. The CDR3 covers 14 residues. The PCR ran on 60 Vbeta and 13 Jbeta primers. TCRdb keeps only in-frame clones here, not all; method: immunoSEQ multiplex PCR. The sample contains about 190,000 clones, 82% of which appear only once. The sequencing sample was made of PBMCs. The TCR originated in a woman aged 18 to 35 in good health and CMV-seronegative. V and J are TRBV6-5 and TRBJ2-3, with unresolved D. CDR3 sequence: CASSYSESTDTQYF. Here the CDR3 DNA reads TGTGCCAGCAGTTACTCGGAGAGCACAGATACGCAGTATTTT.